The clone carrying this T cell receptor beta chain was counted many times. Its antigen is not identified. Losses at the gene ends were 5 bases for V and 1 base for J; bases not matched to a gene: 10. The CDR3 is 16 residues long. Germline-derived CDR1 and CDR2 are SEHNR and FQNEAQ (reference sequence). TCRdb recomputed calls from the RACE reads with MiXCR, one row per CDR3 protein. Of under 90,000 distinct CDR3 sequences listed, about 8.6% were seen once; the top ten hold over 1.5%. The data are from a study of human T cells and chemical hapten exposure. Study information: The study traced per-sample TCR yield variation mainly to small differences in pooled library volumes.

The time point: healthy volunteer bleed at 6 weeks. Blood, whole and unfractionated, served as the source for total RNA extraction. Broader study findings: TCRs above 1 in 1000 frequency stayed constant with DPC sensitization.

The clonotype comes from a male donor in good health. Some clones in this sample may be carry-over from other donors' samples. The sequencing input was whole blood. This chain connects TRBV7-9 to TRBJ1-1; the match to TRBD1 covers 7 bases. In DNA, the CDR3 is TGTGCCAGCAGCGGGGAGGACGGACAGGAGAACACTGAAGCTTTCTTT. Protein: CASSGEDGQENTEAFF.